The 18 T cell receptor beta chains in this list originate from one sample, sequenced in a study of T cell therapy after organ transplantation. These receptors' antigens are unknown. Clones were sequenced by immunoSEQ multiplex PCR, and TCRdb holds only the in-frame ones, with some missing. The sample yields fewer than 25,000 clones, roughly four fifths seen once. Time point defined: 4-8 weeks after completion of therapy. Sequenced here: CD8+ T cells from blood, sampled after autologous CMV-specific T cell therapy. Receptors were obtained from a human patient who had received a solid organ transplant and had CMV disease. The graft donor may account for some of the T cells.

For the CDR3, the DNA is TGCGCCAGCAGCAAAAATCAGCCCCAGCATTTT. It is translated as CASSKNQPQHF. The rearrangement uses TRBV5-1 and TRBJ1-5; D ambiguous. This CDR3 region has 11 residues. Germline CDR1 is SGHRS and CDR2 is YFSETQ. Trimming stripped 4 bases from V and 4 bases from J, with 3 bases between.

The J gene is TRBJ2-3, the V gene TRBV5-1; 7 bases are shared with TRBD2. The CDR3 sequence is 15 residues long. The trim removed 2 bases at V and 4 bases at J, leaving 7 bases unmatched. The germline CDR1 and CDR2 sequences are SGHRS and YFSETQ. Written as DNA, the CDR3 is TGCGCCAGCAGCTTCGGGGCGGGAGCGGCAGATACGCAGTATTTT. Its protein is CASSFGAGAADTQYF.

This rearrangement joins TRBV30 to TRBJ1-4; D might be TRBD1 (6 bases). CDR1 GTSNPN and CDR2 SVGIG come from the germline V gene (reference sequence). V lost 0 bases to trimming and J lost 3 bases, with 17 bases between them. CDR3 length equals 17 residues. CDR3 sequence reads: CAWSVFGEGDSNEKLFF. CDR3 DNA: TGTGCCTGGAGTGTATTTGGGGAGGGGGATTCTAATGAAAAACTGTTTTTT.

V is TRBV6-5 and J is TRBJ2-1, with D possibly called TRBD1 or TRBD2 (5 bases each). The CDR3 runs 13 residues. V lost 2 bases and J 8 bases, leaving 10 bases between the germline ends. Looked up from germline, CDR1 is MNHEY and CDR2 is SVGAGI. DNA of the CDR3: TGTGCCAGCAGTTACGCAACGGGGCATGAGCAGTTCTTC. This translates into CASSYATGHEQFF.

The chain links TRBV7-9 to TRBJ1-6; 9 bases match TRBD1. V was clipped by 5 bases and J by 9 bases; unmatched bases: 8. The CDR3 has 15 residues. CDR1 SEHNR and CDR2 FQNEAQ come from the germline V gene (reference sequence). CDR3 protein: CASSPLDRGGSPLHF. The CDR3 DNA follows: TGTGCCAGCAGCCCGCTGGACAGGGGAGGTTCACCCCTCCACTTT.

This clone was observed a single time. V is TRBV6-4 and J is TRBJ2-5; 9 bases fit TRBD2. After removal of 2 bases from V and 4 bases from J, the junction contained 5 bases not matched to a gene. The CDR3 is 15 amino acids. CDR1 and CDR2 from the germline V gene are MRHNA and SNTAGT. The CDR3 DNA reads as TGTGCCAGCAGTGACATGGCGGGAGGGCCAGAGACCCAGTACTTC. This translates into CASSDMAGGPETQYF.

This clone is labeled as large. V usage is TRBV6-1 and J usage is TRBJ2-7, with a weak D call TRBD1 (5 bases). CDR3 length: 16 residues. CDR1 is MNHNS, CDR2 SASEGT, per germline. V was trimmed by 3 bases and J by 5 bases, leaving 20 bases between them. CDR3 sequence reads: CASSDLGLYEFDEQYF. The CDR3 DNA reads TGTGCCAGCAGTGATTTGGGGCTATACGAATTCGACGAGCAGTACTTC.

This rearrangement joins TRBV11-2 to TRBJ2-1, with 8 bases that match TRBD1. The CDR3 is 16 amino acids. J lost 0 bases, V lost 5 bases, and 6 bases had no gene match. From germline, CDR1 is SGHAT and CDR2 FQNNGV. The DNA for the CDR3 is TGTGCCAGCAGCCAGGGGGCGGGTAGCTCCTACAATGAGCAGTTCTTC. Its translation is CASSQGAGSSYNEQFF.

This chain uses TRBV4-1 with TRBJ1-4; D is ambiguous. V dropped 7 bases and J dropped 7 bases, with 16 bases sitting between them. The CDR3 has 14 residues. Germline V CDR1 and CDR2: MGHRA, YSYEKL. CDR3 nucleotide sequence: TGCGCCAGCACCCTCTCGCCCCTAAGTGAAAAACTGTTTTTT. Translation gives CASTLSPLSEKLFF.

CDR3: CAWSAPWSYNEQFF. The CDR3 DNA is TGTGCCTGGAGTGCGCCGTGGTCCTACAATGAGCAGTTCTTC. The rearrangement joins TRBV30 to TRBJ2-1; the D is unclear. The ends were cut back, 1 base at V and 1 base at J, with 8 bases in the middle. CDR1 and CDR2 from the germline V gene are GTSNPN and SVGIG (reference sequence). CDR3 size: 14 residues.

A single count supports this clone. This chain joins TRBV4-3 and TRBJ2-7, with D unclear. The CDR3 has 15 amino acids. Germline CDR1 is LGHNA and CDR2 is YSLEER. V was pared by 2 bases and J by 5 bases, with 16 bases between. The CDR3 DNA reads TGCGCCAGCAGCCAAATGATAGGGCAGTTCGACGAGCAGTACTTC. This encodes CASSQMIGQFDEQYF.

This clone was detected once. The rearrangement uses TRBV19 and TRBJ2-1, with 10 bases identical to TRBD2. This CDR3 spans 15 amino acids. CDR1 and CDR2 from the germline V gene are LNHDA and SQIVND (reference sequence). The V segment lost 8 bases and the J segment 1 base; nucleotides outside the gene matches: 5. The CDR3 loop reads CASSSGGASYNEQFF. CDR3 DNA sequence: TGTGCCAGTTCGAGCGGGGGGGCTTCCTACAATGAGCAGTTCTTC.

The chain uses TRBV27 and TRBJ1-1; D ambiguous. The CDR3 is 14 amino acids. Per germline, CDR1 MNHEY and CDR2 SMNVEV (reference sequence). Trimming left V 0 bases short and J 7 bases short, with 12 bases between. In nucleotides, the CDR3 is TGTGCCAGCAGTTTATCGAGGTGGACTAATGAAGCTTTCTTT. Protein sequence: CASSLSRWTNEAFF.

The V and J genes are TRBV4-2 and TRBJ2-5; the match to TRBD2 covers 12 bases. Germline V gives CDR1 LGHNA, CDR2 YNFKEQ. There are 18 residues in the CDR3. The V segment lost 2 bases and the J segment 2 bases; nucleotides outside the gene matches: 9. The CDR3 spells CASSQLAGGTQGQETQYF. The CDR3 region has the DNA TGTGCCAGCAGCCAACTAGCGGGGGGGACCCAAGGACAAGAGACCCAGTACTTC.

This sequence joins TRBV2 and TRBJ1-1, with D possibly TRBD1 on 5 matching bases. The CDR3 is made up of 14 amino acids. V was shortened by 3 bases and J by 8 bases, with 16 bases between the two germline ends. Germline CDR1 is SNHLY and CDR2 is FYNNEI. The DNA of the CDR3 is TGTGCCAGCAGTGACAGGACAACCCCTCAGGAAGCTTTCTTT. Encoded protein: CASSDRTTPQEAFF.

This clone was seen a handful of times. The CDR3: CASSPRDRGSEAFF. CDR3 coding DNA: TGTGCCAGCAGCCCCCGGGACAGGGGCTCGGAAGCTTTCTTT. The chain employs TRBV14 and TRBJ1-1, with 10 positions matching TRBD1. V lost 4 bases and J lost 8; bases outside the gene matches: 7. There are 14 residues in the CDR3. Germline V gene lookup returns CDR1 SGHDN and CDR2 FVKESK.

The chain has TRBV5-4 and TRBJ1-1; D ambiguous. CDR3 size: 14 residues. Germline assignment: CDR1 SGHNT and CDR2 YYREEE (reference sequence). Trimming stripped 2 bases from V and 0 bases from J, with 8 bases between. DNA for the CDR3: TGTGCCAGCAGCTTCGGCGGCCTGAACACTGAAGCTTTCTTT. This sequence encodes CASSFGGLNTEAFF.

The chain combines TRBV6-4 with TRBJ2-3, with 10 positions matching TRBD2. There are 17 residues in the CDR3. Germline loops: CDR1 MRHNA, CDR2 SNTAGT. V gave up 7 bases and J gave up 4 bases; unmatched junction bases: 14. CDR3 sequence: CASTEAPPSGSADTQYF. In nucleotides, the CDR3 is TGTGCCAGCACCGAAGCCCCTCCTAGCGGGAGTGCAGATACGCAGTATTTT.